Shown below are 8 T cell receptor beta chains from a single sample sequenced in a study of spatial heterogeneity in lung cancer. The time point here: sample taken at primary tumor resection. No cell sorting; template was whole RNA from tumor, lung tissue or PBMC. One entry per CDR3 protein, called by TCRdb with MiXCR from the 5' RACE reads. The top ten hold around 15% of the sample, which has 50,000 to 65,000 distinct CDR3 sequences, about 8% seen once. Here the sequenced sample was PBMCs, taken at surgery. All receptors come from a female donor with early-stage non-small cell lung cancer.

This clonotype was counted many times. This sequence joins TRBV9 and TRBJ2-7; D is perhaps TRBD1 or TRBD2 (5 bases each). V gave up 3 bases and J gave up 0 bases, with 16 bases separating them. The CDR3 length is 16 residues. CDR1 is SGDLS, CDR2 YYNGEE, per germline. CDR3 loop: CASSGSGTAFSYEQYF. The CDR3 coding sequence is TGTGCCAGCAGCGGATCCGGGACCGCTTTCTCCTACGAGCAGTACTTC.

This clonotype has a count of ten or more. The J gene is TRBJ1-1, the V gene TRBV28; tentatively, D is TRBD1 (6 bases). Trimming took off 7 bases at V and 3 bases at J, with 12 bases between the two ends. From germline, CDR1 is MDHEN and CDR2 SYDVKM. There are 13 residues in the CDR3. The CDR3 spells CASTPTGYTEAFF. CDR3 in DNA: TGTGCCAGCACCCCGACAGGATACACTGAAGCTTTCTTT.

This clonotype was seen repeatedly, ten times or more. The chain is built from TRBV10-3 and TRBJ2-5; no firm D call. Trimming left V 6 bases short and J 3 bases short, with 11 bases between. CDR3 size: 13 residues. CDR1 ENHRY and CDR2 SYGVKD come from the germline V gene. The DNA for the CDR3 is TGTGCCATCAGCGGTGGTAGGGAAGAGACCCAGTACTTC. Its protein product is CAISGGREETQYF.

This clonotype was seen repeatedly, ten times or more. The rearrangement joins TRBV9 to TRBJ2-3, with 7 bases identical to TRBD1. The V gene's germline CDR1 is SGDLS and CDR2 YYNGEE. The CDR3 is made up of 16 amino acids. The ends lost 0 bases at V and 7 bases at J; junction bases unmatched: 11. In nucleotides, the CDR3 is TGTGCCAGCAGCGTAGGAGGCGGCAGGGGGACCTATACGCAGTATTTT. It codes for CASSVGGGRGTYTQYF.

The sample holds a few counts of this clonotype. The V gene is TRBV19, the J gene TRBJ1-2; TRBD1 matches 9 bases. The CDR3 length is 14 residues. Germline CDR1 is LNHDA and CDR2 is SQIVND (reference sequence). Losses at the gene ends were 3 bases for V and 2 bases for J; bases not matched to a gene: 1. The CDR3 DNA is TGTGCCAGTAGTATCACAGGGGGCAACTATGGCTACACCTTC. Protein sequence: CASSITGGNYGYTF.

This clonotype was picked up a small number of times. The chain is built from TRBV2 and TRBJ1-1; D unresolved. In germline, CDR1 is SNHLY, CDR2 FYNNEI. The CDR3 runs 13 residues. The V end was cut by 5 bases, the J end by 1 base, with 8 bases between. For the CDR3, the DNA is TGTGCCAGCAGTACCGGGAAGAACACTGAAGCTTTCTTT. Translation gives CASSTGKNTEAFF. The variable domain in full, completed from reference TRBV2 and TRBJ1-1, reads EPEVTQTPSHQVTQMGQEVILRCVPISNHLYFYWYRQILGQKVEFLVSFYNNEISEKSEIFDDQFSVERPDGSNFTLKIRSTKLEDSAMYFCASSTGKNTEAFFGQGTRLTVV.

This clonotype showed up many times. The chain is built from TRBV5-5 and TRBJ1-4; 7 positions match TRBD1. This CDR3 contains 15 residues. After removal of 5 bases from V and 5 bases from J, the junction contained 9 bases not matched to a gene. Germline loops: CDR1 SGHKS, CDR2 YYEKEE (reference sequence). CDR3: CASRPLTGRNEKLFF. CDR3 in DNA: TGTGCCAGCAGACCCCTGACAGGGAGGAATGAAAAACTGTTTTTT.

This clonotype was seen repeatedly, ten times or more. This sequence joins TRBV12-3 or TRBV12-4 and TRBJ2-5, with D possibly matching TRBD2 (5 bases). V was cut by 8 bases and J by 4 bases, with 14 bases left in between. The CDR3 is made up of 13 amino acids. CDR3 nucleotide sequence: TGTGCCAGCGGGGAAAGAGGGCGAGAGACCCAGTACTTC. It yields the protein CASGERGRETQYF.